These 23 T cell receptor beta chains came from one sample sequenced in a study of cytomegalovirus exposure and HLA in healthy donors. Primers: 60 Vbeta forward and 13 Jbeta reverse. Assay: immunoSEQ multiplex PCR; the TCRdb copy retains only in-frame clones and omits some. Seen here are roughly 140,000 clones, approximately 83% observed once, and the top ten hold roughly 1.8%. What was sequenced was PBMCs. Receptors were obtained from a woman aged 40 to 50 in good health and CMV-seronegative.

CDR3 coding DNA: TGTGCCAGTAGTATCAGCCGACAGGGATGGAATCAGCCCCAGCATTTT. Translating gives CASSISRQGWNQPQHF. This rearrangement joins TRBV19 to TRBJ1-5; 7 bases map to TRBD1. This CDR3 has 16 residues. Germline loops: CDR1 LNHDA, CDR2 SQIVND (reference sequence). With 3 bases clipped from V and 4 bases from J, the junction kept 9 bases outside the gene matches.

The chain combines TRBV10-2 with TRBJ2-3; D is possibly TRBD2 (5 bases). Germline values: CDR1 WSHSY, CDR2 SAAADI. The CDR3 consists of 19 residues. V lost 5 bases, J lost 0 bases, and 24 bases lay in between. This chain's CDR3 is CASSNTKLDSSPSTDTQYF. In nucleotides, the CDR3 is TGCGCCAGCAGTAACACTAAACTGGACTCATCCCCTAGCACAGATACGCAGTATTTT.

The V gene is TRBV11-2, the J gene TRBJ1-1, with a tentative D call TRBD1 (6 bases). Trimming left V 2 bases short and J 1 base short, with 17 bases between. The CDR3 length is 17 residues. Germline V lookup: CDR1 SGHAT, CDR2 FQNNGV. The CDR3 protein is CASSLYPRQVQNTEAFF. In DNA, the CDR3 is TGTGCCAGCAGCTTATATCCCCGACAGGTTCAGAACACTGAAGCTTTCTTT.

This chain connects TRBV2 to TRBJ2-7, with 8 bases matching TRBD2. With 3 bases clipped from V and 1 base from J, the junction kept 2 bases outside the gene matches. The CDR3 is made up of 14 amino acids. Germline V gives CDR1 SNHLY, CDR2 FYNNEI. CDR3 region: CASSEREESYEQYF. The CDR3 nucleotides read TGTGCCAGCAGTGAGCGGGAGGAGTCCTACGAGCAGTACTTC. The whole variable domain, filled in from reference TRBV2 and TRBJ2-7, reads EPEVTQTPSHQVTQMGQEVILRCVPISNHLYFYWYRQILGQKVEFLVSFYNNEISEKSEIFDDQFSVERPDGSNFTLKIRSTKLEDSAMYFCASSEREESYEQYFGPGTRLTVT.

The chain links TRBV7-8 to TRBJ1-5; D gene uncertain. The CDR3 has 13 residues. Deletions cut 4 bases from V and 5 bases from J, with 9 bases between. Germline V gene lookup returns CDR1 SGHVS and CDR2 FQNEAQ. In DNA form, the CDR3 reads TGTGCCAGCAGCTACCGGGATTATCAGCCCCAGCATTTT. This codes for CASSYRDYQPQHF.

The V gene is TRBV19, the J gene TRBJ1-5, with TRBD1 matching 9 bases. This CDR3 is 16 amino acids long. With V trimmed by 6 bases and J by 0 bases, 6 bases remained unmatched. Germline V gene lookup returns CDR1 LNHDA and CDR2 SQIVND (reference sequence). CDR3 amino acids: CASRGTGPYSNQPQHF. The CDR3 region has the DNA TGTGCCAGTAGAGGGACAGGGCCTTATAGCAATCAGCCCCAGCATTTT.

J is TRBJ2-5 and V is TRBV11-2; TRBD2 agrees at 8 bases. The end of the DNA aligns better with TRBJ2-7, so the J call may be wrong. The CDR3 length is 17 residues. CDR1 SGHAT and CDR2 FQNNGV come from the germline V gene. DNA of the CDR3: TGTGCCAGCAGCTGGGGACCGGGACTAGGGATAGCCTACGAGCAGTACTTC. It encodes CASSWGPGLGIAYEQYF.

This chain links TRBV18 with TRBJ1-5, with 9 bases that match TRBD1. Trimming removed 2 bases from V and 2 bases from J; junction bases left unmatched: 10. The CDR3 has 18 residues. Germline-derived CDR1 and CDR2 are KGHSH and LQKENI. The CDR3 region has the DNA TGTGCCAGCTCACCAACAGGACAGGGGAATGTTGGCAATCAGCCCCAGCATTTT. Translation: CASSPTGQGNVGNQPQHF.

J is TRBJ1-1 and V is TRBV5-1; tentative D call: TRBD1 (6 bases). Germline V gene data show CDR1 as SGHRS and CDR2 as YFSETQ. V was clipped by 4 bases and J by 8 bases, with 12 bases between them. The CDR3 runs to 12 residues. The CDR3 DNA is TGCGCCAGCAGCCGCGACGGGACAGAAGCTTTCTTT. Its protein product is CASSRDGTEAFF.

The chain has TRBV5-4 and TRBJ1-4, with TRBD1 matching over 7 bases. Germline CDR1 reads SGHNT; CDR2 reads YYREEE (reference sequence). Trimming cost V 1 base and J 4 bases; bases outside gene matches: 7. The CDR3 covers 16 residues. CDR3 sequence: CASSLPAGTDNEKLFF. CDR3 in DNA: TGTGCCAGCAGCTTGCCAGCCGGGACAGATAATGAAAAACTGTTTTTT. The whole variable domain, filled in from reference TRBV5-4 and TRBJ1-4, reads ETGVTQSPTHLIKTRGQQVTLRCSSQSGHNTVSWYQQALGQGPQFIFQYYREEENGRGNFPPRFSGLQFPNYSSELNVNALELDDSALYLCASSLPAGTDNEKLFFGSGTQLSVL.

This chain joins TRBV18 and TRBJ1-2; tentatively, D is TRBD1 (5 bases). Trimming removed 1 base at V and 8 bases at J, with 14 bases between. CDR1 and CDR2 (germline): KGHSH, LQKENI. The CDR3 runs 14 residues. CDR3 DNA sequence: TGTGCCAGCTCACCACAGGGGCCCCCAGGGGGCTACACCTTC. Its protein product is CASSPQGPPGGYTF.

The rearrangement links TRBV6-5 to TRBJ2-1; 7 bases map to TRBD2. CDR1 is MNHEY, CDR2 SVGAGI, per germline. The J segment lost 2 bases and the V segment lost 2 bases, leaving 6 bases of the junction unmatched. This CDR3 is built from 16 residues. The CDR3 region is CASSYTPSGTYNEQFF. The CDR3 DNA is TGTGCCAGCAGTTACACCCCTAGCGGAACCTACAATGAGCAGTTCTTC.

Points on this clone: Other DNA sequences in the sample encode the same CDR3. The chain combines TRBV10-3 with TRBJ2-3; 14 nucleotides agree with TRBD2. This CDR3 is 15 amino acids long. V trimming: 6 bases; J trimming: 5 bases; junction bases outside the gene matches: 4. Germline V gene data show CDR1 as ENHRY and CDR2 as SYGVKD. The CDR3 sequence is CAIRGLAGVGDTQYF. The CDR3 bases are TGTGCCATCAGGGGACTAGCGGGAGTTGGAGATACGCAGTATTTT.

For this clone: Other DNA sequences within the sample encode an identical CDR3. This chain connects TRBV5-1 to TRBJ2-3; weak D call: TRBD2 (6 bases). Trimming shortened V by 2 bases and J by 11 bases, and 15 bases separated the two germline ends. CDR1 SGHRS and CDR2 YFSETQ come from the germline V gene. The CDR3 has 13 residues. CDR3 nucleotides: TGCGCCAGCAGCTTTGATGGGGGGACGCAGCAGTATTTT. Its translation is CASSFDGGTQQYF.

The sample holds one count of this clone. As DNA, the CDR3 is TGTGCCAGCAGTTTATCAGGGTTCAGCAATCAGCCCCAGCATTTT. It yields the protein CASSLSGFSNQPQHF. This sequence joins TRBV28 and TRBJ1-5; the D gene is possibly TRBD1 (5 bases). CDR3 size: 15 residues. Germline V lookup: CDR1 MDHEN, CDR2 SYDVKM. Deletions cut 1 base from V and 1 base from J, with 8 bases between.

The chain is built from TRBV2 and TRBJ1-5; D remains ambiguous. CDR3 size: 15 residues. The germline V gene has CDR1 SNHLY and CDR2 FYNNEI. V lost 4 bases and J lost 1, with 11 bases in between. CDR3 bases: TGTGCCAGCAGTGTTGGGCCCGCGAGCAATCAGCCCCAGCATTTT. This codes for CASSVGPASNQPQHF.

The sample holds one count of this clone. The CDR3 is CASSPARYGYTF. The CDR3 DNA is TGTGCCAGCAGTCCGGCGCGGTATGGCTACACCTTC. The V call is TRBV6-5, the J call TRBJ1-2; D is ambiguous. Between the trimmed V and J ends, which lost 5 bases and 5 bases, there was a span of 9 bases. The CDR3 is made up of 12 amino acids. Germline lookup yields CDR1 MNHEY and CDR2 SVGAGI.

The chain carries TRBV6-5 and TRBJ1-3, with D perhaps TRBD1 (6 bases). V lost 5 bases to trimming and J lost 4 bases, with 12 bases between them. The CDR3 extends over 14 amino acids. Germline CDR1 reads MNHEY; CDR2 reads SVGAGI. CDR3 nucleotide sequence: TGTGCCAGCAGTCCCGGGACATTAGGAAACACCATATATTTT. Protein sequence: CASSPGTLGNTIYF.

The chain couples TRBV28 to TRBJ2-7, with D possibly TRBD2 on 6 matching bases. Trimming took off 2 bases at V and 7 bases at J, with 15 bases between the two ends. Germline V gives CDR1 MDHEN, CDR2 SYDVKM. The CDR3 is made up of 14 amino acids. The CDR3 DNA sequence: TGTGCCAGCAGTTTAGGGACTTTTCGAGTTGAGCAGTACTTC. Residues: CASSLGTFRVEQYF.

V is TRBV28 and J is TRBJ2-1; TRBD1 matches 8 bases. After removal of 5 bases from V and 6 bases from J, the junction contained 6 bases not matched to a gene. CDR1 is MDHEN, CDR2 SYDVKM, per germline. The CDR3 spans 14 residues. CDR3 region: CASSTGTGVNEQFF. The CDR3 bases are TGTGCCAGCAGTACCGGGACAGGAGTCAATGAGCAGTTCTTC.

The CDR3 nucleotides read TGTGCCAGCAGCTCTAAGACAGGAAACACTGAAGCTTTCTTT. Its protein product is CASSSKTGNTEAFF. V is TRBV5-4 and J is TRBJ1-1, with D perhaps TRBD1 (6 bases). The germline V gene has CDR1 SGHNT and CDR2 YYREEE (reference sequence). The CDR3 has 14 amino acids. The ends were cut back, 3 bases at V and 2 bases at J, with 11 bases in the middle.

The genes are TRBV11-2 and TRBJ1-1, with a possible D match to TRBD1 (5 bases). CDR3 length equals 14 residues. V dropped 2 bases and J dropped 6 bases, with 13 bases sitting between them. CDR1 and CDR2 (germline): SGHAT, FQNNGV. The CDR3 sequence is CASSLPGTGSEAFF. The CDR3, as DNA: TGTGCCAGCAGCTTACCGGGTACAGGCTCTGAAGCTTTCTTT.

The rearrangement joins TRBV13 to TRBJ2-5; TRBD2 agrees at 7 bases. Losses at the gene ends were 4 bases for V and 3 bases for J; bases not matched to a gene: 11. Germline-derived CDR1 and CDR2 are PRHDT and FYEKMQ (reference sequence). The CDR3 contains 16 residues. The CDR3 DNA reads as TGTGCCAGCAGCTACCGGGTAGCGGGTGATGAAGAGACCCAGTACTTC. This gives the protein CASSYRVAGDEETQYF.